This T cell receptor beta chain came from a study of human thymus T cells. Overall study findings and caveats: The related literature has documented a marked overlap of thymic repertoires among unrelated individuals. Usage of V and J genes appeared biased in thymic and blood repertoires.

The source of the thymus tissue was resections taken during corrective heart surgery. Assay used: immunoSEQ multiplex PCR; TCRdb lists only in-frame clones, some missing. This table has 70,000 to 75,000 clones, 85% to 95% appearing once. Details on this clone: The antigen remains undetermined.

Germline trimming cut 4 bases from V and 5 bases from J; bases unmatched to any gene: 5. From germline, CDR1 is WSHSY and CDR2 SAAADI. The CDR3 spans 16 residues. The source material was thymus tissue. This receptor was taken from a girl in the first two years of life with a congenital heart defect but otherwise immunologically healthy. V gene TRBV10-2 combines with J gene TRBJ2-5, with 15 bases identical to TRBD2. CDR3 sequence: CASSVGTSGRWETQYF. The DNA of the CDR3 is TGCGCCAGCAGTGTGGGGACTAGCGGGAGGTGGGAGACCCAGTACTTC.